This entry lists 3 T cell receptor beta chains sequenced from one sample in a study of T cell repertoires in cytomegalovirus infection. TCRdb recomputed calls from the reads with MiXCR, one row per CDR3 protein. The data contain some 920,000 distinct CDR3 sequences, more than 25% of them seen just once; the ten biggest clones take up over 11%. No antigen has been identified for these receptors. The sample was cultured CD8+ T cells from PBMCs, taken from culture after CMV antigen stimulation. The source is a human donor in good health (CMV status not recorded). Some clones in this sample may be carry-over from other donors' samples.

V usage is TRBV20-1 and J usage is TRBJ2-3; TRBD1 might be the D (5 bases). CDR3 length equals 13 residues. Trimming cost V 0 bases and J 5 bases, with 9 bases left between them. The germline gives CDR1 DFQATT, CDR2 SNEGSKA (reference sequence). The CDR3 DNA reads TGCAGTGCTAGAGATCCCAGGGAAGATACGCAGTATTTT. Its protein is CSARDPREDTQYF.

This clonotype was detected a few times. The rearrangement joins TRBV7-9 to TRBJ1-1; TRBD1 might be the D (5 bases). The CDR3 is 14 amino acids. CDR1 is SEHNR, CDR2 FQNEAQ, per germline (reference sequence). The V and J ends lost 7 bases and 5 bases respectively, with 17 bases between them. The CDR3, as DNA: TGTGCCAGCACCCCTGTAAGGGGAGGGACTGAAGCTTTCTTT. Translating it yields CASTPVRGGTEAFF.

This clonotype has a count of ten or more. The chain employs TRBV6-1 and TRBJ1-2; TRBD1 agrees at 10 bases. V was clipped by 5 bases and J by 7 bases; unmatched bases: 7. CDR1 is MNHNS and CDR2 is SASEGT in the germline V gene. The CDR3 has 14 amino acids. The CDR3 coding sequence is TGTGCCAGCAGTCTATCCGGGACAGGGGCTGGCTACACCTTC. Residues: CASSLSGTGAGYTF.